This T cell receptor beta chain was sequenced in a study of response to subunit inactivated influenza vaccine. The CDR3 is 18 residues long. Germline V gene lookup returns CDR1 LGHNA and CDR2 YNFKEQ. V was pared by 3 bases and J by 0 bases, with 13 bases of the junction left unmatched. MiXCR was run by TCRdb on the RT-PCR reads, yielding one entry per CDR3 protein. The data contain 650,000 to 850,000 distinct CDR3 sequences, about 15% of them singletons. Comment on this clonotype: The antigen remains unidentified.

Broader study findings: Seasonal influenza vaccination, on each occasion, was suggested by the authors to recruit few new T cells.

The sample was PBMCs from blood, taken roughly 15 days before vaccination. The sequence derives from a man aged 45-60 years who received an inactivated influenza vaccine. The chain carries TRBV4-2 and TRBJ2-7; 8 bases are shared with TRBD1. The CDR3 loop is CASSHPPGPQGASYEQYF. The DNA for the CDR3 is TGTGCCAGCAGCCATCCTCCCGGGCCCCAGGGGGCCTCCTACGAGCAGTACTTC.